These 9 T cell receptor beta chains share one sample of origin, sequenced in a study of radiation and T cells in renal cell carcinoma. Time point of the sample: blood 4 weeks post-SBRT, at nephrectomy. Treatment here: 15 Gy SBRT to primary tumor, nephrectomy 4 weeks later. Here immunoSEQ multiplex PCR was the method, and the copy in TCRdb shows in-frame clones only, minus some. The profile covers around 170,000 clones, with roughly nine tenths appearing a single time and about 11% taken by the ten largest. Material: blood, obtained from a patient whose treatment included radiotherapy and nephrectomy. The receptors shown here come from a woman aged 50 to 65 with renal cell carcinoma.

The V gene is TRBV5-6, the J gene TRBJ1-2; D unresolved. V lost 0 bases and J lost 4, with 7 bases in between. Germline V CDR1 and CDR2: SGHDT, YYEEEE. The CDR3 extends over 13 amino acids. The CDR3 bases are TGTGCCAGCAGCTTGGGGCAGAGCTATGGCTACACCTTC. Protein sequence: CASSLGQSYGYTF. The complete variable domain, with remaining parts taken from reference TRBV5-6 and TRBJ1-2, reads DAGVTQSPTHLIKTRGQQVTLRCSPKSGHDTVSWYQQALGQGPQFIFQYYEEEERQRGNFPDRFSGHQFPNYSSELNVNALLLGDSALYLCASSLGQSYGYTFGSGTRLTVV.

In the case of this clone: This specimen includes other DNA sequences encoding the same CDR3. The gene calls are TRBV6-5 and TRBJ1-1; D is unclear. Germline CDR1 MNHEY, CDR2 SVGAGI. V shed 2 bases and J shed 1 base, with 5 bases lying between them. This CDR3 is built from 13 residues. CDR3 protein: CASSYETNTEAFF. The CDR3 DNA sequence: TGTGCCAGCAGTTACGAGACGAACACTGAAGCTTTCTTT.

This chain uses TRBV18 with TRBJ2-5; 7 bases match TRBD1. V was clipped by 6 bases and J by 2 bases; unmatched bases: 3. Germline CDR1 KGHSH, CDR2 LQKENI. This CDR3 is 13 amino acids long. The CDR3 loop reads CASSQGQQETQYF. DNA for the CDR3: TGTGCCAGCTCGCAGGGACAGCAAGAGACCCAGTACTTC.

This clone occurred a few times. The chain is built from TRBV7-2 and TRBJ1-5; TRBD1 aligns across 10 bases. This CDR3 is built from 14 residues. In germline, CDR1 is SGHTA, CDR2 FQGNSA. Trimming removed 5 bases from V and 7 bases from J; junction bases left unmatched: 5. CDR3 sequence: CASSAGTGEQPQHF. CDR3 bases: TGTGCCAGCAGCGCCGGGACAGGGGAGCAGCCCCAGCATTTT.

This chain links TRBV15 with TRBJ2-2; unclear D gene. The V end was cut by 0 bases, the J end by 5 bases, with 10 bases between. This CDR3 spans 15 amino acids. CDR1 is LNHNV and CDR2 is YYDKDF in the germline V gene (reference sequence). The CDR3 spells CATSRDYPETGELFF. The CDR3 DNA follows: TGTGCCACCAGCAGAGATTATCCCGAGACCGGGGAGCTGTTTTTT. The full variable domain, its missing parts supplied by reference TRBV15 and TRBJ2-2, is DAMVIQNPRYQVTQFGKPVTLSCSQTLNHNVMYWYQQKSSQAPKLLFHYYDKDFNNEADTPDNFQSRRPNTSFCFLDIRSPGLGDTAMYLCATSRDYPETGELFFGEGSRLTVL.

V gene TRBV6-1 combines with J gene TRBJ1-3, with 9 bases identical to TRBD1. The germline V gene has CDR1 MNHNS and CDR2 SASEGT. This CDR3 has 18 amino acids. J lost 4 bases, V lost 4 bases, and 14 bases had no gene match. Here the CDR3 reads CASSAPGQGLNSGNTIYF. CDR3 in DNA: TGTGCCAGCAGTGCCCCGGGACAGGGTTTGAATTCGGGAAACACCATATATTTT.

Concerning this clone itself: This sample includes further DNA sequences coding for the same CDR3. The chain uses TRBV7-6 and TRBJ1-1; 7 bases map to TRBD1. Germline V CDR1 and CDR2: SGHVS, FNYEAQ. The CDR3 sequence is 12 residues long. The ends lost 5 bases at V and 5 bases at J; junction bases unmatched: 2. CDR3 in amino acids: CASSPTGTEAFF. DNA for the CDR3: TGTGCCAGCAGCCCGACAGGGACTGAAGCTTTCTTT.

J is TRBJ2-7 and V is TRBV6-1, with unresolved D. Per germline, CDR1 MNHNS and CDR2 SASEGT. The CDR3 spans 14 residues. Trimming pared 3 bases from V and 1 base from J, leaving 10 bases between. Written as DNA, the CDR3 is TGTGCCAGCAGTGAGTCGGACGGGTCCTACGAGCAGTACTTC. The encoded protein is CASSESDGSYEQYF.

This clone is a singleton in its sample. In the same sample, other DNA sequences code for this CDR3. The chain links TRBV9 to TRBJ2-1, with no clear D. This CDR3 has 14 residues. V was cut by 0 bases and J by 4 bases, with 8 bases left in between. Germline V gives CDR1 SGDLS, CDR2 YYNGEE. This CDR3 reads CASSVGGDYNEQFF. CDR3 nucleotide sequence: TGTGCCAGCAGCGTAGGGGGTGATTACAATGAGCAGTTCTTC.